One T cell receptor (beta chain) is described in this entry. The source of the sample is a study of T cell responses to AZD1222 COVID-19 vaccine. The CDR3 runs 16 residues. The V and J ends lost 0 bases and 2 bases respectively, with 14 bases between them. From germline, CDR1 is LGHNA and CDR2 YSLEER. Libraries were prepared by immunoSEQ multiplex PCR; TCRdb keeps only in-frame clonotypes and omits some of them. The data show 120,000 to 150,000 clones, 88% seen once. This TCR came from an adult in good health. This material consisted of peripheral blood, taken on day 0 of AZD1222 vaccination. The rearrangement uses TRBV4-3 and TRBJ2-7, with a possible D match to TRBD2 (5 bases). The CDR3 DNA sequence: TGCGCCAGCAGCCAAGATGAGGCGGGCCCCACCTACGAGCAGTACTTC. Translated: CASSQDEAGPTYEQYF.